This TCR beta chain was observed in a study of blood T cells in healthy people across ages. The sample providers were healthy Caucasian people from Russia, aged about 6 to 100. Each sample yielded at least 7 million isolated PBMCs. The V gene lost 1 base and the J gene lost 6 bases, with 10 bases spanning the gap. The CDR3 runs 13 residues. The germline gives CDR1 SGHVS, CDR2 FNYEAQ. Sample-barcoded 5' priming and a J-beta primer mix drove a second PCR of 7 to 11 cycles. Each sample yielded at least 2.5 million CDR3-containing paired-end reads. MiXCR was run by TCRdb on the 5' RACE reads, yielding one entry per CDR3 protein. Here the sample spans 650,000 to 700,000 distinct CDR3 sequences, over 40% being singletons.

This receptor was taken from a woman at least 80 years old in good health. V and J are TRBV7-6 and TRBJ2-7; D may be TRBD1 (6 bases). The material sequenced was blood. This CDR3 reads CASSLEGDFEQYF. The DNA of the CDR3 is TGTGCCAGCAGCTTAGAGGGGGATTTCGAGCAGTACTTC. Supplemented by reference TRBV7-6 and TRBJ2-7, the full variable domain reads GAGVSQSPRYKVTKRGQDVALRCDPISGHVSLYWYRQALGQGPEFLTYFNYEAQQDKSGLPNDRFSAERPEGSISTLTIQRTEQRDSAMYRCASSLEGDFEQYFGPGTRLTVT.